This section outlines one TCR beta chain sequence together with its context. The data were taken from a study of blood T cell repertoires in COVID-19. Turning to the study itself: Spain, Italy and the United States supplied samples that represented acute and convalescent COVID-19.

Repertoires were generated with immunoSEQ multiplex PCR, while TCRdb's copy carries only in-frame clones and drops some. Of around 200,000 clones in the sample, approximately 90% were seen once. Germline loops: CDR1 MGHRA, CDR2 YSYEKL. CDR3 size: 15 residues. Trimming took 1 base from V and 8 from J; bases not matched to a gene: 5. This receptor was taken from a woman in her forties with acute COVID-19. The sample consisted of PBMCs or T cells enriched from blood (not recorded which). The V and J genes are TRBV4-1 and TRBJ2-3; the match to TRBD2 covers 11 bases. CDR3 coding DNA: TGCGCCAGCAGCCAAGGGCTAGCGGGGGGTGGTACGCAGTATTTT. This translates into CASSQGLAGGGTQYF.